The present TCR beta chain was sequenced within a study of cytomegalovirus exposure and HLA in healthy donors. Germline CDR1 is LGHNA and CDR2 is YSLEER. The junction had 3 bases not matched to a gene; V was cut back by 1 base and J by 5 bases. This CDR3 is 16 amino acids long. The PCR contained 60 Vbeta and 13 Jbeta primers. Profiled with immunoSEQ multiplex PCR; TCRdb holds only in-frame clones, not every one. The data show 150,000 to 170,000 clones, with roughly 80% seen just once and roughly 1.4% held by the top ten. This clone was seen a single time. V gene TRBV4-3 combines with J gene TRBJ2-2; 11 bases are shared with TRBD2. The sample comprised PBMCs. This clonotype originated in a man aged 18 to 29 in good health and CMV-seronegative. CDR3 residues: CASSQALAGVTGELFF. The CDR3 bases are TGCGCCAGCAGCCAAGCACTAGCGGGAGTTACCGGGGAGCTGTTTTTT.